This T cell receptor (beta chain) derives from a study of T cell responses to AZD1222 COVID-19 vaccine. Points from the study as a whole: None of the repertoires were sampled until the peak T cell response had passed. Donors were chiefly white British, with a greater number of females, and clonal diversity was perhaps underestimated. Dominant at 160-218 and 743-854, vaccine-associated CD4 TCRs also spanned spike. Variant regions that are unmutated are reportedly the target of nearly half of spike-specific TCRs.

Some clones are missing from TCRdb's copy, which holds only in-frame ones; the method was immunoSEQ multiplex PCR. The table lists roughly 150,000 clones, around 87% of them singletons. The CDR3 has 13 amino acids. Deletions cut 2 bases from V and 3 bases from J, with 9 bases between. Germline loops: CDR1 SGHDT, CDR2 YYEEEE. As to this clone: Its cognate antigen is unknown.

Sequenced here: peripheral blood, sampled 28 days after the second AZD1222 dose. This TCR was sampled from an adult who received the AZD1222 COVID-19 vaccine. This chain connects TRBV5-6 to TRBJ2-7; D perhaps matches TRBD1 (6 bases). CDR3 DNA: TGTGCCAGCAGCTTTCAGGGGATCTACGAGCAGTACTTC. Its translation: CASSFQGIYEQYF. The variable domain in full, completed from reference TRBV5-6 and TRBJ2-7, reads DAGVTQSPTHLIKTRGQQVTLRCSPKSGHDTVSWYQQALGQGPQFIFQYYEEEERQRGNFPDRFSGHQFPNYSSELNVNALLLGDSALYLCASSFQGIYEQYFGPGTRLTVT.